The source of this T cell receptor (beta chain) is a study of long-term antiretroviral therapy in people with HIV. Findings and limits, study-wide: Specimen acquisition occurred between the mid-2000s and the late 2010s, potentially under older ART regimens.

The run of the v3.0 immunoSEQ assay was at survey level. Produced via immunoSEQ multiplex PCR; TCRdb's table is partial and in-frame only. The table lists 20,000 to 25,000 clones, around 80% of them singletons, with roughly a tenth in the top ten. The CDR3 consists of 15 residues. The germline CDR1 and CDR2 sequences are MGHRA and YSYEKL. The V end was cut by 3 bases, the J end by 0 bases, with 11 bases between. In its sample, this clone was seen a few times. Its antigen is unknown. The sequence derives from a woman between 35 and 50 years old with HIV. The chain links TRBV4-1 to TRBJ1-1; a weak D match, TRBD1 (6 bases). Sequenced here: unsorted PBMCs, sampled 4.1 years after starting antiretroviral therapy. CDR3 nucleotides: TGCGCCAGCAGCCAGTCTACAGGGATGAACACTGAAGCTTTCTTT. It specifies CASSQSTGMNTEAFF.